These T cell receptor beta chains were read from a single sample in a study of cytomegalovirus exposure and HLA in healthy donors. The assay was immunoSEQ multiplex PCR, and TCRdb's table has in-frame clones only and misses some. The sample includes some 180,000 clones, about 69% seen only once; the top ten take roughly 3%. Sample: PBMCs. The receptors here all came from a male donor in good health and CMV-seronegative. Both conserved end residues are part of each CDR3. The D gene is left open where the match is weak. Only part of the rows carry a size: once, few, many, or a class if the clone is expanded.

clone_size: .
j_call: TRBJ2-7
d_call: .
v_call: TRBV6-6
cdr3_nt: TGTGCCAGCAGTTACGGGTCAGGGGGGTACGAGCAGTACTTC
cdr3_aa: CASSYGSGGYEQYF

clone_size: .
j_call: TRBJ1-5
d_call: TRBD1
v_call: TRBV5-8
cdr3_nt: TGTGCCAGCAGCTTGGGAGAGGGGCCGACAGGGGTGTACAATCAGCCCCAGCATTTT
cdr3_aa: CASSLGEGPTGVYNQPQHF

clone_size: .
j_call: TRBJ1-6
d_call: .
v_call: TRBV6-1
cdr3_nt: TGTGCCAGCAGTGTAAGTCCGTCATCGGCCTATAATTCACCCCTCCACTTT
cdr3_aa: CASSVSPSSAYNSPLHF

clone_size: .
j_call: TRBJ2-7
d_call: TRBD1
v_call: TRBV30
cdr3_nt: TGTGCCTGGGCCAACAAAGGGACAGGTCCCTACGAGCAGTACTTC
cdr3_aa: CAWANKGTGPYEQYF

clone_size: few
j_call: TRBJ2-3
d_call: TRBD2
v_call: TRBV9
cdr3_nt: TGTGCCAGCAGCGTAGCAGGGACTAGGGCAGATACGCAGTATTTT
cdr3_aa: CASSVAGTRADTQYF

clone_size: .
j_call: TRBJ2-1
d_call: TRBD2
v_call: TRBV4-3
cdr3_nt: TGCGCCAGCAGCCAAGAACGGGGACTAGCCCAGAGCTCCTCCTACAATGAGCAGTTCTTC
cdr3_aa: CASSQERGLAQSSSYNEQFF

clone_size: .
j_call: TRBJ2-1
d_call: TRBD2
v_call: TRBV4-1
cdr3_nt: TGCGCCAGCACCCGGACTAGCGGGAGGCCCAGCTCCTACAATGAGCAGTTCTTC
cdr3_aa: CASTRTSGRPSSYNEQFF

clone_size: .
j_call: TRBJ1-5
d_call: .
v_call: TRBV7-8
cdr3_nt: TGTGCCAGCAGCTTAGGGGGGGGTCTAATCGGCAATCAGCCCCAGCATTTT
cdr3_aa: CASSLGGGLIGNQPQHF

clone_size: few
j_call: TRBJ2-1
d_call: TRBD2
v_call: TRBV6-5
cdr3_nt: TGTGCCAGCAGTTTCGGACTAGCCGATGAGCAGTTCTTC
cdr3_aa: CASSFGLADEQFF

clone_size: .
j_call: TRBJ1-6
d_call: .
v_call: TRBV11-3
cdr3_nt: TGTGCCAGCAGCGCAGCAGGGGAGAGTGGTTCACCCCTCCACTTT
cdr3_aa: CASSAAGESGSPLHF

clone_size: .
j_call: TRBJ2-1
d_call: TRBD2
v_call: TRBV14
cdr3_nt: TGTGCCAGCAGCCAGGCACTCCGAGCGGGGGTGAGAGACAATGAGCAGTTCTTC
cdr3_aa: CASSQALRAGVRDNEQFF

clone_size: once
j_call: TRBJ1-3
d_call: .
v_call: TRBV20-1
cdr3_nt: TGCAGTGCTTCCAGAGGAAACACCATATATTTT
cdr3_aa: CSASRGNTIYF

clone_size: .
j_call: TRBJ1-6
d_call: TRBD1
v_call: TRBV27
cdr3_nt: TGTGCCAGCAGTCCAGGACAGGGATTGACTCCCCTCCACTTT
cdr3_aa: CASSPGQGLTPLHF

clone_size: once
j_call: TRBJ2-4
d_call: TRBD2
v_call: TRBV6-6
cdr3_nt: TGTGCCAGCAATGGACGGACTAGCGTCAAAAACATTCAGTACTTC
cdr3_aa: CASNGRTSVKNIQYF

clone_size: .
j_call: TRBJ1-5
d_call: TRBD1
v_call: TRBV2
cdr3_nt: TGTGCCAGCAGCCGGGACAGTAGCAATCAGCCCCAGCATTTT
cdr3_aa: CASSRDSSNQPQHF

clone_size: .
j_call: TRBJ1-4
d_call: .
v_call: TRBV4-1
cdr3_nt: TGCGCCAGCAGCCAAGATCCCCGAGTGAGGGAAAAACTGTTTTTT
cdr3_aa: CASSQDPRVREKLFF

clone_size: .
j_call: TRBJ1-2
d_call: .
v_call: TRBV6-6
cdr3_nt: TGTGCCAGCAGTTACAACGCCCAGGGCTATGGCTACACCTTC
cdr3_aa: CASSYNAQGYGYTF

clone_size: few
j_call: TRBJ2-3
d_call: TRBD2
v_call: TRBV28
cdr3_nt: TGTGCCAGCAGTTACCCCCTGCGGACTAGCGGGCGAACTAGCACAGATACGCAGTATTTT
cdr3_aa: CASSYPLRTSGRTSTDTQYF

clone_size: .
j_call: TRBJ2-3
d_call: .
v_call: TRBV4-1
cdr3_nt: TGCGCCAGCAGCCGGGACACCCTGGCAGATACGCAGTATTTT
cdr3_aa: CASSRDTLADTQYF

clone_size: .
j_call: TRBJ1-1
d_call: .
v_call: TRBV19
cdr3_nt: TGTGCCAGTAGTATAGAGGGGGGGGCGAACACTGAAGCTTTCTTT
cdr3_aa: CASSIEGGANTEAFF

clone_size: .
j_call: TRBJ1-4
d_call: .
v_call: TRBV4-2
cdr3_nt: TGTGCCAGCAGCCAAGTCGGTTCAGAAAAACTGTTTTTT
cdr3_aa: CASSQVGSEKLFF

clone_size: few
j_call: TRBJ1-5
d_call: TRBD1
v_call: TRBV18
cdr3_nt: TGTGCCAGCTCACCACCGGGACAGCAAAATCAGCCCCAGCATTTT
cdr3_aa: CASSPPGQQNQPQHF